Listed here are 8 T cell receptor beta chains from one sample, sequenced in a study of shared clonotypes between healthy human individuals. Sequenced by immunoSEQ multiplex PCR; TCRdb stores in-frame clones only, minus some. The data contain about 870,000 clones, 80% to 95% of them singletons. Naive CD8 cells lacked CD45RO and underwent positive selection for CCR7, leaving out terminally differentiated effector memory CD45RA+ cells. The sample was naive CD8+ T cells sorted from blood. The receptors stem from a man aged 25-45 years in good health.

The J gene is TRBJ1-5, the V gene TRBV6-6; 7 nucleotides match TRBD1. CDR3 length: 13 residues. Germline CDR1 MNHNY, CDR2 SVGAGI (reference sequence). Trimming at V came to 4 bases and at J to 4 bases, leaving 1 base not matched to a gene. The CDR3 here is CASSWTGNQPQHF. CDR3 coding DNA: TGTGCCAGCAGTTGGACAGGAAATCAGCCCCAGCATTTT.

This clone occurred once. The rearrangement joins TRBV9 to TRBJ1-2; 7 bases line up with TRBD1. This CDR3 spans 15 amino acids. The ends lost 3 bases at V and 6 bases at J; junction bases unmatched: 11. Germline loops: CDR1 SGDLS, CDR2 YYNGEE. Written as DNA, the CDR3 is TGTGCCAGCAGCGATGAGACAGGGAAGAGGAATGGCTACACCTTC. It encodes CASSDETGKRNGYTF.

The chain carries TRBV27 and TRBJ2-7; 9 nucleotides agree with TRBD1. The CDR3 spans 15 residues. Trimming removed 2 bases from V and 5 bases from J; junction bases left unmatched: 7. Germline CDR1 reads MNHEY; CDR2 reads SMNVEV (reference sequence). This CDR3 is CASSLPGTGRNEQYF. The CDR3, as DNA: TGTGCCAGCAGTTTACCCGGGACAGGGCGGAACGAGCAGTACTTC.

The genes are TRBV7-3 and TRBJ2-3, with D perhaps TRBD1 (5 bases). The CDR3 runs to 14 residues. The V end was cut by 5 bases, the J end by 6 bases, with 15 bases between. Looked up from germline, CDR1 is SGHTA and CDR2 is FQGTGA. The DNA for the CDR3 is TGTGCCAGCAGCCCCCCGGTGGGGCGGGATACGCAGTATTTT. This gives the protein CASSPPVGRDTQYF.

The CDR3 reads CASSGLTSTDTQYF. The CDR3 DNA sequence: TGTGCCAGCAGCGGACTGACCTCCACAGATACGCAGTATTTT. V is TRBV27 and J is TRBJ2-3, with D tentatively TRBD2 (5 bases). Germline V gene lookup returns CDR1 MNHEY and CDR2 SMNVEV (reference sequence). The CDR3 contains 14 residues. V lost 6 bases and J lost 2, with 12 bases in between.

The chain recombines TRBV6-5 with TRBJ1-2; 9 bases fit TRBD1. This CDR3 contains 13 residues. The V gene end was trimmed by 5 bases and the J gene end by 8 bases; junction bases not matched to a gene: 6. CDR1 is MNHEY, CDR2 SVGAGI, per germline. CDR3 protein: CASSPGQGRGYTF. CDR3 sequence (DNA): TGTGCCAGCAGTCCCGGACAGGGGCGAGGCTACACCTTC.

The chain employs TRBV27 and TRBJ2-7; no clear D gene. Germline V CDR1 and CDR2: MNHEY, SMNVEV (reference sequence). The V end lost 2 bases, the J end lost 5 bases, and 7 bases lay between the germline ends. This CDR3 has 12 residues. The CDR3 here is CASSLMGDEQYF. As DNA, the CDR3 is TGTGCCAGCAGTTTAATGGGTGACGAGCAGTACTTC.

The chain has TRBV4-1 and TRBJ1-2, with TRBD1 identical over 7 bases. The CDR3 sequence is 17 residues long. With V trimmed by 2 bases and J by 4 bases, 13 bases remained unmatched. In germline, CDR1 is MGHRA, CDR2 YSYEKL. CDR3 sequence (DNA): TGCGCCAGCAGCCAATCTGCAGGGGGGAATATTATCTATGGCTACACCTTC. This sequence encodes CASSQSAGGNIIYGYTF.